The 7 T cell receptor beta chains below come from one sample, sequenced in a study of response to subunit inactivated influenza vaccine. One entry per CDR3 protein, called by TCRdb with MiXCR from the RT-PCR reads. Counted here are about 540,000 distinct CDR3 sequences, around a quarter occurring once; the ten biggest clones make up 2.5% to 3%. These sequences were also reported in another study, on T cells expressing NK-cell markers. From that report: TCR beta libraries carry UMIs added by 5'RACE template switching.

Sequenced material: CD4+ T cells sorted from PBMCs, taken 11 to 12 days after vaccination. Source of these receptors: a man between 45 and 60 years old who received an inactivated influenza vaccine.

This clonotype was detected only a few times. The chain employs TRBV7-8 and TRBJ1-1, with unresolved D. Germline CDR1 SGHVS, CDR2 FQNEAQ. Trimming took off 5 bases at V and 0 bases at J, with 13 bases between the two ends. The CDR3 sequence is 15 residues long. CDR3 nucleotide sequence: TGTGCCAGCAGCATGGGTGGGTACGTGAACACTGAAGCTTTCTTT. It yields the protein CASSMGGYVNTEAFF.

The sample holds a few counts of this clonotype. The chain combines TRBV12-3 or TRBV12-4 with TRBJ1-1; D unresolved. The length of the CDR3 is 13 residues. V was trimmed by 0 bases and J by 6 bases, leaving 8 bases between them. CDR3 loop: CASSLARPPEAFF. Here the CDR3 DNA reads TGTGCCAGCAGTTTAGCGCGTCCCCCTGAAGCTTTCTTT.

V gene TRBV5-1 combines with J gene TRBJ1-4; D possibly corresponds to TRBD1 (6 bases). CDR1 SGHRS and CDR2 YFSETQ come from the germline V gene. Trimming left V 0 bases short and J 6 bases short, with 9 bases between. This CDR3 region has 14 residues. The CDR3, as DNA: TGCGCCAGCAGCTTGGGACAGGTCTATGAAAAACTGTTTTTT. It encodes CASSLGQVYEKLFF.

In the case of this clonotype: This could be a read error, since a much larger clone is one nucleotide away. The chain recombines TRBV7-9 with TRBJ2-2; D possibly corresponds to TRBD1 (6 bases). Germline values: CDR1 SEHNR, CDR2 FQNEAQ (reference sequence). The CDR3 consists of 14 residues. The CDR3 nucleotides read TGTGTCAGCAGCTTAGTACAGGGCACCGGGGAGCTGTTTTTT. Translating gives CVSSLVQGTGELFF.

This clonotype was observed a few times. This chain joins TRBV21-1 and TRBJ2-1; the DNA was not used to check the table's D call, TRBD1. TRBV21-1 is a pseudogene segment. The CDR3 has 17 residues. The chain's CDR3 is CASSKRRQGPPYNEQFF. CDR3 in DNA: TGTGCCAGCAGCAAAAGGCGACAGGGGCCTCCCTACAATGAGCAGTTCTTC.

This clonotype was seen only a few times. The chain employs TRBV29-1 and TRBJ2-1, with D possibly being TRBD1 or TRBD2 (5 bases each). V gave up 3 bases and J gave up 9 bases, with 9 bases separating them. The length of the CDR3 is 11 residues. The germline V gene encodes CDR1 SQVTM and CDR2 ANQGSEA. CDR3 region: CSVERGSEQFF. The CDR3 DNA follows: TGCAGCGTTGAGAGGGGAAGTGAGCAGTTCTTC.

V gene TRBV7-9 combines with J gene TRBJ2-7; perhaps TRBD1 as D (5 bases). Germline V gene lookup returns CDR1 SEHNR and CDR2 FQNEAQ (reference sequence). Deletions cut 2 bases from V and 7 bases from J, with 15 bases between. CDR3 length equals 14 residues. CDR3 in DNA: TGTGCCAGCAGCTTATGGGAACTACAGGAAGAGCAGTACTTC. Translated: CASSLWELQEEQYF.